This TCR beta chain derives from a study of T cells in localized non-small cell lung cancer (dated by TCRdb to the early 2020s). Looking at the study overall: T cell repertoires of 200 to 250 early-stage NSCLC patients were analyzed, with tumors being compared against uninvolved tumor-adjacent lungs. The cohort consisted of under 300 treatment-naive NSCLC patients whose localized lung tumors had been resected. A mean age of roughly 66 years was recorded for the NSCLC patients, of whom under 150 were male and more than 85 were female.

Here is what the overall study found, with its caveats: Uninvolved tumor-adjacent lung showed the highest T cell clonality, higher than tumor, which suggests more focused antigenic responses in the uninvolved tumor-adjacent lung. A median of approximately 50 of the top 100 tumor clones turned up in the paired uninvolved adjacent lung, and 25 to 35 of those clones also ranked among the top 100 of that same adjacent lung. Because of the exploratory design, TCR variables were selected using unadjusted p-values without false-discovery rate correction. Longer overall survival was associated with higher blood T cell density, whereas shorter survival was associated with higher adjacent-lung clonality. Because multi-region sequencing of the tumors was not done, intratumor heterogeneity could not be ruled out.

Uninvolved adjacent lung was taken at least 2 cm from the tumor margin and confirmed free of atypia by two independent pathologists. At diagnosis, tumor, uninvolved tumor-adjacent lung and peripheral blood were collected and then preserved as a mix of FFPE and fresh-frozen material. TCR beta CDR3 regions were sequenced from DNA using the immunoSEQ Assay. The source study handled its data this way. To compute T cell density, TCR beta template counts were normalized to usable DNA, which was estimated by amplifying housekeeping genes. Using the preseqR package, richness was estimated by extrapolating to 120,000 templates for tissue samples and 400,000 templates for PBMC samples. Clonality was calculated as one minus Pielou's evenness. Tissue-enriched TCRs were identified by differential abundance testing using productive amino-acid clonotypes, minimum total count 5 and alpha 0.1. The Jaccard Index and the Morisita Overlap Index were used to measure repertoire overlap between compartments. GLIPH grouped TCR beta CDR3s together with public tetramer-defined viral CDR3s, and a viral motif had to include at least three viral sequences and show V-gene enrichment. This immuneACCESS table, as held by TCRdb, lists in-frame sequences with V and J called but not all clones. Of the missing ones, under half trace to an unresolved V gene in checked studies; the others have no known cause. V, J and clone size derive from that table, while D and trimming were established from the DNA sequence. This sample comprises approximately 6,400 clones, 15% of them detected only once. Together, the top ten hold under 5.5% of the sample.

This clone is medium-sized (0.01 to 0.1%) in terms of sample share. Its antigen is unknown. Per-nucleotide qualities are absent, and no much larger clonotype sits a single base away. Relative to germline, V is missing 6 bases and J is missing 6 bases, with 7 bases of the junction outside any gene match. The CDR3, from cysteine to phenylalanine, totals 13 residues. Only the CDR3 DNA is retained, 39 bases long and in frame from the first base. As encoded in the germline V gene, CDR1 is MNHGY while CDR2 is SAAAGT. This specimen consisted of normal lung tissue next to the tumor, obtained before any cancer treatment. This sequence uses TRBV6-8 and TRBJ2-7; TRBD1 fits 8 bases in the junction. The sequence came from an older male donor with stage II squamous cell lung carcinoma. The CDR3 reads CASSPDRGGEQYF. The DNA sequence follows: TGTGCCAGCAGCCCAGACAGGGGAGGCGAGCAGTACTTC.